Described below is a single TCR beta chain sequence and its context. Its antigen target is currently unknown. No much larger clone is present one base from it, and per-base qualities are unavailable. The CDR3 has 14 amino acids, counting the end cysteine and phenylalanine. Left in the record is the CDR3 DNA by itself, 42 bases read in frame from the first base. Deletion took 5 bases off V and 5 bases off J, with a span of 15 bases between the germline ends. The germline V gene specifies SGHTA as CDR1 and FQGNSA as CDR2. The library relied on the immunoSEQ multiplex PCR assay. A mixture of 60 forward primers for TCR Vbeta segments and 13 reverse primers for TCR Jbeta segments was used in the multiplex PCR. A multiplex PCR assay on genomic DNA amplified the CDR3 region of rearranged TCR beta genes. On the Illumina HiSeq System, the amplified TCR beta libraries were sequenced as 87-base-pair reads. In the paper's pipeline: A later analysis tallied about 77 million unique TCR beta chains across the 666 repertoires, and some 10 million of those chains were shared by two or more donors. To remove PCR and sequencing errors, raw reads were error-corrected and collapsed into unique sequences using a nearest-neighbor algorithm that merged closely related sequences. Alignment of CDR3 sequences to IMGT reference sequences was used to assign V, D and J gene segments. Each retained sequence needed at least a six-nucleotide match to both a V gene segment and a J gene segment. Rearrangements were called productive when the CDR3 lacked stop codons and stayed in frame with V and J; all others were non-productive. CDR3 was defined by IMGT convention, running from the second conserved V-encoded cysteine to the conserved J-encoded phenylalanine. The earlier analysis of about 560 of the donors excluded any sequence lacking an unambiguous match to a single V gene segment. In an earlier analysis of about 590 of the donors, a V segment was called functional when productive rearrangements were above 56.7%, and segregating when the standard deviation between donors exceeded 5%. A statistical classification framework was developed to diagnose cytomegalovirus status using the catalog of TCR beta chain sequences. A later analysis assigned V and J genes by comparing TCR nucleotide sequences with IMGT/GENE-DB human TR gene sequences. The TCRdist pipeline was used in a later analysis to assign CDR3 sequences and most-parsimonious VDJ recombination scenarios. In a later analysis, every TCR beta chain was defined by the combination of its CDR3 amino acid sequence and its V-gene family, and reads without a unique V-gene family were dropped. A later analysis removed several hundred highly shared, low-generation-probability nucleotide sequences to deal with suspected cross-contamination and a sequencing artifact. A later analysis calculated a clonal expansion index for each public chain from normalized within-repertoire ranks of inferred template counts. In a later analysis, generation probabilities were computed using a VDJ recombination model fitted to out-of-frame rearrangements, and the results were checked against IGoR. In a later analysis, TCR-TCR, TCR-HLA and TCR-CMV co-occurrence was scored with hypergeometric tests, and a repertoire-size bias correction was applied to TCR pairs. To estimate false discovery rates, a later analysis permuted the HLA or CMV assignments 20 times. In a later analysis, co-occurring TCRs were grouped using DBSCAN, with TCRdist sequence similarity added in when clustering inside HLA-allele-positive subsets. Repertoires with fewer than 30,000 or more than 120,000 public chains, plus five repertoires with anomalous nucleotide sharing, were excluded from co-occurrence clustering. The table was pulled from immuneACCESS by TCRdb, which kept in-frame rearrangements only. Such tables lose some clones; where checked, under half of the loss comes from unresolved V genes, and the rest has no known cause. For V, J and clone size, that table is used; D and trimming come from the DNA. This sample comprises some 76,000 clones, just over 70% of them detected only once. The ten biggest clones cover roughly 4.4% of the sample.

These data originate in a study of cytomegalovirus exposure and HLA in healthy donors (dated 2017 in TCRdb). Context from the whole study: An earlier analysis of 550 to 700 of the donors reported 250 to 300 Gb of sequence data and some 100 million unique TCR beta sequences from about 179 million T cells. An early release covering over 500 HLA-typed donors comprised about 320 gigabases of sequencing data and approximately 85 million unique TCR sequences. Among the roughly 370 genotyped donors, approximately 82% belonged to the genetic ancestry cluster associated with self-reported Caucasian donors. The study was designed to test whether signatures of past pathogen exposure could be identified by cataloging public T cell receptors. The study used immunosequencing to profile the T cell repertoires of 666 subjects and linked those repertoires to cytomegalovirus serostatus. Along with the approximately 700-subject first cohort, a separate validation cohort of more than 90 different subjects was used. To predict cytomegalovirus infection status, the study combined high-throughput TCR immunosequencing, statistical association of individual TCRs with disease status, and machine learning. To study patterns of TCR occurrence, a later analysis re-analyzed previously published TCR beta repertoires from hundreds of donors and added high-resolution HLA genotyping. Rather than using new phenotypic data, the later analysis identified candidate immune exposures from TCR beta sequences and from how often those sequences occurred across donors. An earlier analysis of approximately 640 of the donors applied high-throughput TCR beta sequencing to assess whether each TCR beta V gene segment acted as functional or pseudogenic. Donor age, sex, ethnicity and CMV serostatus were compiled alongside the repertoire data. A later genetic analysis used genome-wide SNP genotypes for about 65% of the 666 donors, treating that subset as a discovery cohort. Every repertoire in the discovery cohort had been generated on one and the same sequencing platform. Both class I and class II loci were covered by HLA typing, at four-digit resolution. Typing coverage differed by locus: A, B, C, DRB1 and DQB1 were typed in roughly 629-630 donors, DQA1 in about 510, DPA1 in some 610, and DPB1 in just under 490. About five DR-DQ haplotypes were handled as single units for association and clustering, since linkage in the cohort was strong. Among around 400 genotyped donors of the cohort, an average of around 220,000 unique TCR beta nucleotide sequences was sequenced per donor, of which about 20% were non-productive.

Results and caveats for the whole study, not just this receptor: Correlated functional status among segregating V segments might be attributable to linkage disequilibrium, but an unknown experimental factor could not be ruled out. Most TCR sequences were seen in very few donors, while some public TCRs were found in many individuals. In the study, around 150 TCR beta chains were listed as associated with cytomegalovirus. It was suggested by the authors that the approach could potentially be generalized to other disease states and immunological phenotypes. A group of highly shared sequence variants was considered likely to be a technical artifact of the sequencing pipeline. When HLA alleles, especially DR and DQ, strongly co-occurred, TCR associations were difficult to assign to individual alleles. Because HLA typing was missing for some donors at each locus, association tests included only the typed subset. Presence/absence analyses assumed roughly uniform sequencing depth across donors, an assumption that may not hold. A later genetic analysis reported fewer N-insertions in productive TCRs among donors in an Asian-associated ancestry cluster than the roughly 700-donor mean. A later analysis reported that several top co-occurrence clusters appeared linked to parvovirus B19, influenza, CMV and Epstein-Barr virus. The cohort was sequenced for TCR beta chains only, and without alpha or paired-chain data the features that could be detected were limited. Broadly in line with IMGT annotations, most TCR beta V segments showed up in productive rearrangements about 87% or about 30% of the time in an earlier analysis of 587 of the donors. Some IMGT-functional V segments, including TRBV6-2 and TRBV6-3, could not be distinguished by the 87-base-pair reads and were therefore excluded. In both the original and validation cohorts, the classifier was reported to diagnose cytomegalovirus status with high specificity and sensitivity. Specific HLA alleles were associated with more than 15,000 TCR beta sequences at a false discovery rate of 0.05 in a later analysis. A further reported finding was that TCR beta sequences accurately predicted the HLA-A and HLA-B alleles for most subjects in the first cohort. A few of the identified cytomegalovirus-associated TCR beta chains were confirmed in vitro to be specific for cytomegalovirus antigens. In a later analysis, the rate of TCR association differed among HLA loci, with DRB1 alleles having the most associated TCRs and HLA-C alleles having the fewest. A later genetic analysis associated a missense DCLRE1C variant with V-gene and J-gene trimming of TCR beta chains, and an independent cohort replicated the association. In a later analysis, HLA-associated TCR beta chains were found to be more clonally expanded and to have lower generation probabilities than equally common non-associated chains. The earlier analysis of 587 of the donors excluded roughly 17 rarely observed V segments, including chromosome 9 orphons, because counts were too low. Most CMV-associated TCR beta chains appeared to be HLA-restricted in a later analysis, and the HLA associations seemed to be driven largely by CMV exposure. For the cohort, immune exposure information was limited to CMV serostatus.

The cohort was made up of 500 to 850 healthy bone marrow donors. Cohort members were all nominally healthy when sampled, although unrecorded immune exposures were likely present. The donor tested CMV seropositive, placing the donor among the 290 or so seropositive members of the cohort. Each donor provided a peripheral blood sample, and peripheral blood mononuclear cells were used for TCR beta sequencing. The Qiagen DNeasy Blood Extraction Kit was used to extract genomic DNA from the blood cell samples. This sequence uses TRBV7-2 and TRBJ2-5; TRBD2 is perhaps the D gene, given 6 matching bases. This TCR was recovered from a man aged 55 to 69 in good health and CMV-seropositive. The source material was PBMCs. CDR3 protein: CASSLGGERETQYF. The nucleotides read TGTGCCAGCAGCCTGGGCGGGGAGAGGGAGACCCAGTACTTC.